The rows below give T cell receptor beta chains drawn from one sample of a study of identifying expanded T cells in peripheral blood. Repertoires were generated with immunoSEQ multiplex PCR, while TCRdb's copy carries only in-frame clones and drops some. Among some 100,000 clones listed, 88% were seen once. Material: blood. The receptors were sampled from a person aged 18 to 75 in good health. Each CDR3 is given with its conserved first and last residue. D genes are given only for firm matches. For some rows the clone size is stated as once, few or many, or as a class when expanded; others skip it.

cdr3_nt: TGTGCCAGCAAAGTCGCCCGGACAGGGTCTTATGGCTACACCTTC
cdr3_aa: CASKVARTGSYGYTF
v_call: TRBV4-2
d_call: TRBD1
j_call: TRBJ1-2
clone_size: few

cdr3_nt: TGTGCCAGCAAATCGGGACAGGGGGCCGGGGAGCTGTTTTTT
cdr3_aa: CASKSGQGAGELFF
v_call: TRBV9
d_call: TRBD1
j_call: TRBJ2-2
clone_size: -

cdr3_nt: TGCAGCGTTGCTTCAGGGCTCAACACTGAAGCTTTCTTT
cdr3_aa: CSVASGLNTEAFF
v_call: TRBV29-1
d_call: -
j_call: TRBJ1-1
clone_size: once

cdr3_nt: TGCAGCGTCGTACGGACACCGAACACTGAAGCTTTCTTT
cdr3_aa: CSVVRTPNTEAFF
v_call: TRBV29-1
d_call: -
j_call: TRBJ1-1
clone_size: once

cdr3_nt: TGCGCCAGCAGCTTGGAAGGGGGCTATCAGCCCCAGCATTTT
cdr3_aa: CASSLEGGYQPQHF
v_call: TRBV5-1
d_call: TRBD1
j_call: TRBJ1-5
clone_size: -

cdr3_nt: TGTGCCAGCAGCGTCACCGGGACAGGGGGCGCGAGGGCATCTGAAGCTTTCTTT
cdr3_aa: CASSVTGTGGARASEAFF
v_call: TRBV9
d_call: TRBD1
j_call: TRBJ1-1
clone_size: -

cdr3_nt: TGTGCCAGCAGCATAGGGGATGAAGAGACCCAGTACTTC
cdr3_aa: CASSIGDEETQYF
v_call: TRBV2
d_call: -
j_call: TRBJ2-5
clone_size: -

cdr3_nt: TGTGCCAGCAGCTTGACAGGGTACGAGCAGTACTTC
cdr3_aa: CASSLTGYEQYF
v_call: TRBV7-9
d_call: TRBD1
j_call: TRBJ2-7
clone_size: -

cdr3_nt: TGCGCCAGCAGCAAGAAGCAGGGGGACACTGAAGCTTTCTTT
cdr3_aa: CASSKKQGDTEAFF
v_call: TRBV5-1
d_call: TRBD1
j_call: TRBJ1-1
clone_size: -

cdr3_nt: TGTGCCAGCTCACCAGGGGGGAGCACAGATACGCAGTATTTT
cdr3_aa: CASSPGGSTDTQYF
v_call: TRBV18
d_call: -
j_call: TRBJ2-3
clone_size: -

cdr3_nt: TGTGCCAGCAGTGCTCAGGTGGGCAATCAGCCCCAGCATTTT
cdr3_aa: CASSAQVGNQPQHF
v_call: TRBV6-1
d_call: -
j_call: TRBJ1-5
clone_size: -

cdr3_nt: TGTGCCAGCAGCCCCCAGGGGACCTACGAGCAGTACTTC
cdr3_aa: CASSPQGTYEQYF
v_call: TRBV6-6
d_call: -
j_call: TRBJ2-7
clone_size: -

cdr3_nt: TGTGCCAGCAGCTTACCGACAGAGTTCACAGATACGCAGTATTTT
cdr3_aa: CASSLPTEFTDTQYF
v_call: TRBV7-2
d_call: -
j_call: TRBJ2-3
clone_size: -

cdr3_nt: TGTGCCAGCAGTGCTACAGGGGGCAGTCGGGAGACCCAGTACTTC
cdr3_aa: CASSATGGSRETQYF
v_call: TRBV6-1
d_call: TRBD1
j_call: TRBJ2-5
clone_size: -

cdr3_nt: TGTGCCAGTAGTCGTACGAGGGGTCAGCCCCAGCATTTT
cdr3_aa: CASSRTRGQPQHF
v_call: TRBV19
d_call: -
j_call: TRBJ1-5
clone_size: -

cdr3_nt: TGTGCCAGCAGCCCCAGTGGGGGCGAGCAGTACTTC
cdr3_aa: CASSPSGGEQYF
v_call: TRBV7-9
d_call: -
j_call: TRBJ2-7
clone_size: once

cdr3_nt: TGTGCCAGCACTTGGACAGGGGATAGTGAGCAGTTCTTC
cdr3_aa: CASTWTGDSEQFF
v_call: TRBV6-6
d_call: TRBD1
j_call: TRBJ2-1
clone_size: -

cdr3_nt: TGTGCTAGTTTAATGGGCAGGGGAGAGAAAGATACGCAGTATTTT
cdr3_aa: CASLMGRGEKDTQYF
v_call: TRBV12-5
d_call: -
j_call: TRBJ2-3
clone_size: -

cdr3_nt: TGTGCTAGTGCTTTAACGGGACAGGGTGTTGAGCAGTACTTC
cdr3_aa: CASALTGQGVEQYF
v_call: TRBV12-5
d_call: TRBD1
j_call: TRBJ2-7
clone_size: -

cdr3_nt: TGTGCCAGCAGTTCGGGACAGGGTTACAATGAGCAGTTCTTC
cdr3_aa: CASSSGQGYNEQFF
v_call: TRBV27
d_call: TRBD1
j_call: TRBJ2-1
clone_size: -

cdr3_nt: TGTGCCTGGATGGGGGAAGGACTAGCGGGATCCCATGAGCAGTTCTTC
cdr3_aa: CAWMGEGLAGSHEQFF
v_call: TRBV30
d_call: TRBD2
j_call: TRBJ2-1
clone_size: -

cdr3_nt: TGTGCCAGCAGCGTAGGACTTGCGGAGACCCAGTACTTC
cdr3_aa: CASSVGLAETQYF
v_call: TRBV9
d_call: -
j_call: TRBJ2-5
clone_size: -

cdr3_nt: TGTGCCAGCAGCTCTAATACGAGGGCTGAAGCTTTCTTT
cdr3_aa: CASSSNTRAEAFF
v_call: TRBV11-2
d_call: -
j_call: TRBJ1-1
clone_size: few

cdr3_nt: TGTGCCAGCAATCAACCGGGCCTAGGAAACACCATATATTTT
cdr3_aa: CASNQPGLGNTIYF
v_call: TRBV2
d_call: -
j_call: TRBJ1-3
clone_size: few

cdr3_nt: TGTGCCAGCAGTCCCCTTGGTGAGGGAGGAGGAAAGACCCAGTACTTC
cdr3_aa: CASSPLGEGGGKTQYF
v_call: TRBV28
d_call: -
j_call: TRBJ2-5
clone_size: -

cdr3_nt: TGTGCCAGTCGGACAGACATGAACACTGAAGCTTTCTTT
cdr3_aa: CASRTDMNTEAFF
v_call: TRBV19
d_call: -
j_call: TRBJ1-1
clone_size: -